This T cell receptor (beta chain) was retrieved from a study of OX40 agonist ivuxolimab in advanced cancers. About the study: Each patient was given ivuxolimab into a vein every 2 weeks, at 0.01 to 10 mg/kg.

Comments on this clone: Its antigen is as yet unknown.

Measured with immunoSEQ multiplex PCR; TCRdb has only the in-frame clones, and not every one. The sample includes tens of thousands of clones, 65% to 80% of them seen just once. Germline V lookup: CDR1 LNHDA, CDR2 SQIVND (reference sequence). V lost 4 bases, J lost 3 bases, and 13 bases lay in between. This CDR3 is built from 15 residues. Study-level findings and limits: Some of the lowest clonal expansion was seen in partial responders at 0.1-3.0 mg/kg. The antigen specificity of the peripheral T cells (those that were expanded) was not determined. Fewer expanded clones were found on average in CD4+ than in CD8+ T cells.

Sequencing was performed on CD4+ or CD8+ T cells sorted from blood, taken in a trial of the OX40 agonist ivuxolimab. This receptor was obtained from an adult with an advanced solid tumor such as melanoma, head and neck, liver or kidney cancer. The chain recombines TRBV19 with TRBJ1-5; no clear D gene. Here the CDR3 DNA reads TGTGCCAGTAGTACATTCGGCGGGGACAATCAGCCCCAGCATTTT. Residues: CASSTFGGDNQPQHF.